These 26 T cell receptor beta chains originate from one sample sequenced in a study of T cell changes during pregnancy in multiple sclerosis. Method: immunoSEQ multiplex PCR; TCRdb's copy keeps in-frame clones and lacks some. The table shows about 25,000 clones, with roughly 86% occurring only once. This sample comprised CD8+ T cells from peripheral blood mononuclear cells, obtained in the first trimester of pregnancy. The receptors were gathered from a female donor in good health, enrolled as a control in a pregnancy study.

The rearrangement joins TRBV11-2 to TRBJ2-7, with 11 nucleotides matching TRBD2. The length of the CDR3 is 15 residues. The V gene end was trimmed by 5 bases and the J gene end by 4 bases; junction bases not matched to a gene: 7. The germline V gene encodes CDR1 SGHAT and CDR2 FQNNGV. Here the CDR3 DNA reads TGTGCCAGCAGCCGCGTAGCGGGAGGGCCTTACGAGCAGTACTTC. Its protein is CASSRVAGGPYEQYF.

The genes are TRBV4-1 and TRBJ2-3; 9 bases are shared with TRBD1. V was pared by 3 bases and J by 5 bases, with 6 bases of the junction left unmatched. The CDR3 covers 15 residues. Germline CDR1 and CDR2: MGHRA and YSYEKL. The CDR3 nucleotides are TGCGCCAGCAGCCATCACACAGGGGGCAAAGATACGCAGTATTTT. It is translated as CASSHHTGGKDTQYF.

This chain links TRBV30 with TRBJ2-1; no reliable D call. With 0 bases removed from V and 3 bases from J, the gap between germline ends came to 9 bases. Germline V gene lookup returns CDR1 GTSNPN and CDR2 SVGIG (reference sequence). The CDR3 length is 14 residues. In DNA, the CDR3 is TGTGCCTGGAGTGTGCGAGCGCTCTACAATGAGCAGTTCTTC. It is translated as CAWSVRALYNEQFF.

CDR3 amino acids: CASSKQGGSYNSPLHF. The CDR3 nucleotides read TGTGCCAGCAGTAAACAGGGGGGGTCCTATAATTCACCCCTCCACTTT. The V gene is TRBV28, the J gene TRBJ1-6, with TRBD1 matching over 8 bases. V gave up 5 bases and J gave up 1 base; unmatched junction bases: 4. In germline, CDR1 is MDHEN, CDR2 SYDVKM. This CDR3 contains 16 residues. The full variable domain, with the rest looked up from reference TRBV28 and TRBJ1-6, is DVKVTQSSRYLVKRTGEKVFLECVQDMDHENMFWYRQDPGLGLRLIYFSYDVKMKEKGDIPEGYSVSREKKERFSLILESASTNQTSMYLCASSKQGGSYNSPLHFGNGTRLTVT.

The genes are TRBV27 and TRBJ1-5; no firm D call. This CDR3 comprises 14 residues. Looked up from germline, CDR1 is MNHEY and CDR2 is SMNVEV (reference sequence). The V end lost 5 bases, the J end lost 2 bases, and 10 bases lay between the germline ends. The CDR3 is CASSIISGNQPQHF. In DNA, the CDR3 is TGTGCCAGCAGTATTATTTCGGGCAATCAGCCCCAGCATTTT.

This clone was seen once. J is TRBJ2-7 and V is TRBV5-1; 9 bases align to TRBD1. The V gene's germline CDR1 is SGHRS and CDR2 YFSETQ. The CDR3 has 15 residues. After removal of 6 bases from V and 5 bases from J, the junction contained 12 bases not matched to a gene. The CDR3 nucleotides are TGCGCCAGCATCCCGGGAAACAGGGGGCTCGACGAGCAGTACTTC. Its protein is CASIPGNRGLDEQYF.

This chain uses TRBV6-1 with TRBJ1-2; tentative D call: TRBD1 (5 bases). The CDR3 runs 19 residues. Germline V lookup: CDR1 MNHNS, CDR2 SASEGT. The V and J ends lost 1 base and 2 bases respectively, with 23 bases between them. DNA for the CDR3: TGTGCCAGCAGTGAAGGAGTAGAAGGGACGGGAGCTCTGAACTATGGCTACACCTTC. Encoded protein: CASSEGVEGTGALNYGYTF.

The chain recombines TRBV2 with TRBJ2-7, with TRBD1 matching over 7 bases. CDR1 is SNHLY, CDR2 FYNNEI, per germline. The J segment lost 2 bases and the V segment lost 5 bases, leaving 6 bases of the junction unmatched. The CDR3 contains 14 residues. The CDR3 DNA is TGTGCCAGCAGTCCGGGACAGTCGACCTACGAGCAGTACTTC. It translates to CASSPGQSTYEQYF.

A single count supports this clone. The chain is built from TRBV5-4 and TRBJ1-2; TRBD1 might be the D (5 bases). Trimming shortened V by 0 bases and J by 4 bases, and 13 bases separated the two germline ends. In germline, CDR1 is SGHNT, CDR2 YYREEE (reference sequence). This CDR3 contains 15 residues. CDR3 sequence: CASSLEPGWSYGYTF. The CDR3 DNA follows: TGTGCCAGCAGCTTGGAGCCAGGGTGGAGCTATGGCTACACCTTC.

The rearrangement uses TRBV13 and TRBJ2-7; 8 positions match TRBD2. The length of the CDR3 is 14 residues. Germline CDR1 reads PRHDT; CDR2 reads FYEKMQ (reference sequence). V was clipped by 4 bases and J by 4 bases; unmatched bases: 6. CDR3 residues: CASSSGGAEYEQYF. CDR3 in DNA: TGTGCCAGCAGCTCCGGGGGGGCCGAGTACGAGCAGTACTTC.

The chain recombines TRBV9 with TRBJ1-1; the D gene is possibly TRBD1 (6 bases). The CDR3 spans 18 residues. Germline CDR1 reads SGDLS; CDR2 reads YYNGEE. V gave up 4 bases and J gave up 3 bases, with 25 bases separating them. The CDR3 spells CASSTNREAVDGDTEAFF. CDR3 in DNA: TGTGCCAGCAGCACCAACAGGGAAGCGGTGGATGGCGACACTGAAGCTTTCTTT.

The chain employs TRBV7-9 and TRBJ2-1; D gene uncertain. This CDR3 region has 16 residues. Germline V gives CDR1 SEHNR, CDR2 FQNEAQ (reference sequence). V was cut by 1 base and J by 4 bases, with 14 bases left in between. CDR3 coding DNA: TGTGCCAGCAGCTTAGTTCGGTTTGCCGTTTACAATGAGCAGTTCTTC. Translated, it gives CASSLVRFAVYNEQFF. Supplemented by reference TRBV7-9 and TRBJ2-1, the full variable domain reads DTGVSQNPRHKITKRGQNVTFRCDPISEHNRLYWYRQTLGQGPEFLTYFQNEAQLEKSRLLSDRFSAERPKGSFSTLEIQRTEQGDSAMYLCASSLVRFAVYNEQFFGPGTRLTVL.

The chain has TRBV23-1 and TRBJ2-2; the D gene is possibly TRBD1 (5 bases). TRBV23-1 is identified as an open reading frame with a role that is uncertain. V was trimmed by 0 bases and J by 3 bases, leaving 8 bases between them. CDR3 size: 15 residues. The CDR3 DNA reads as TGCGCCAGCAGTCAATCCCAGGGTCACACCGGGGAGCTGTTTTTT. It encodes CASSQSQGHTGELFF.

This clone was counted a few times. J is TRBJ2-1 and V is TRBV29-1; no clear D. The germline V gene has CDR1 SQVTM and CDR2 ANQGSEA. Deletions cut 3 bases from V and 8 bases from J, with 8 bases between. The CDR3 covers 11 residues. The CDR3 DNA reads as TGCAGCGTTGAGTCCGGTCATGAGCAGTTCTTC. This translates into CSVESGHEQFF.

The chain couples TRBV9 to TRBJ2-2; the match to TRBD1 covers 10 bases. The junction had 8 bases not matched to a gene; V was cut back by 4 bases and J by 5 bases. From germline, CDR1 is SGDLS and CDR2 YYNGEE. The CDR3 runs 16 residues. CDR3 loop: CASSPWDRGSTGELFF. For the CDR3, the DNA is TGTGCCAGCAGCCCCTGGGACAGGGGATCTACCGGGGAGCTGTTTTTT.

The rearrangement uses TRBV18 and TRBJ2-2, with TRBD2 identical over 7 bases. Germline values: CDR1 KGHSH, CDR2 LQKENI. J gave up 3 bases and V 3 bases, and 4 bases lay outside the gene matches. This CDR3 region has 15 residues. The CDR3 sequence: CASSPRAGDTGELFF. Written as DNA, the CDR3 is TGTGCCAGCTCACCGCGTGCGGGAGACACCGGGGAGCTGTTTTTT. Complete variable domain (other parts from reference TRBV18 and TRBJ2-2): NAGVMQNPRHLVRRRGQEARLRCSPMKGHSHVYWYRQLPEEGLKFMVYLQKENIIDESGMPKERFSAEFPKEGPSILRIQQVVRGDSAAYFCASSPRAGDTGELFFGEGSRLTVL.

The V call is TRBV29-1, the J call TRBJ2-7, with 7 bases fitting TRBD1. V dropped 6 bases and J dropped 2; count of bases not matched to a gene: 7. CDR1 is SQVTM, CDR2 ANQGSEA, per germline. The CDR3 is made up of 13 amino acids. DNA of the CDR3: TGCAGCGTCCTCTCACAGGGGCCCTACGAGCAGTACTTC. This encodes CSVLSQGPYEQYF.

The chain joins TRBV6-5 to TRBJ1-5, with D hard to call. Trimming took off 5 bases at V and 1 base at J, with 9 bases between the two ends. This CDR3 contains 14 residues. Germline CDR1 is MNHEY and CDR2 is SVGAGI. CDR3 sequence reads: CASSADGSNQPQHF. DNA for the CDR3: TGTGCCAGCAGTGCCGACGGGAGCAATCAGCCCCAGCATTTT.

For this clone: The CDR3 does not end in the conserved phenylalanine or tryptophan, so this is likely a read error. No DNA is shown, since the ends of the CDR3 on it are uncertain; the CDR3 is the one TCRdb lists. V and J are TRBV6-4 and TRBJ1-4; no check of the table's D call, TRBD1, against the DNA was made. The CDR3 adds up to 10 amino acids, both ends counted. Germline CDR1 is MRHNA and CDR2 is SNTAGT. CDR3 amino acids: CASSESPQIR.

This chain links TRBV2 with TRBJ1-5, with D possibly being TRBD1 (6 bases). Germline CDR1 SNHLY, CDR2 FYNNEI. The V end was cut by 3 bases, the J end by 7 bases, with 7 bases between. CDR3 length: 12 residues. CDR3 DNA: TGTGCCAGCAGTGATACAGGGCAGCCCCAGCATTTT. Protein: CASSDTGQPQHF. The full variable domain, with the rest looked up from reference TRBV2 and TRBJ1-5, is EPEVTQTPSHQVTQMGQEVILRCVPISNHLYFYWYRQILGQKVEFLVSFYNNEISEKSEIFDDQFSVERPDGSNFTLKIRSTKLEDSAMYFCASSDTGQPQHFGDGTRLSIL.

Only a few counts were recorded for this clone. The chain recombines TRBV5-8 with TRBJ2-7; 10 bases are a match to TRBD1. The junction had 9 bases not matched to a gene; V was cut back by 0 bases and J by 6 bases. The CDR3 contains 16 residues. From germline, CDR1 is SGHTS and CDR2 YDEGEE. The CDR3 region has the DNA TGTGCCAGCAGCTTGGGTTCGGGACAGGGGCTAATCGAGCAGTACTTC. Amino acid sequence: CASSLGSGQGLIEQYF.

The chain links TRBV27 to TRBJ2-1; possible D gene TRBD2, 6 bases. This CDR3 contains 13 residues. V gave up 2 bases and J gave up 5 bases, with 7 bases separating them. Germline V CDR1 and CDR2: MNHEY, SMNVEV (reference sequence). The CDR3 reads CASSLRTNNEQFF. CDR3 DNA: TGTGCCAGCAGTTTACGGACTAACAATGAGCAGTTCTTC.

This clone was detected only a few times. This chain joins TRBV11-2 and TRBJ1-1; the match to TRBD1 covers 8 bases. Germline V gene sequence: CDR1 SGHAT, CDR2 FQNNGV. This CDR3 is built from 14 residues. Trimming at V came to 7 bases and at J to 5 bases, leaving 9 bases not matched to a gene. CDR3 nucleotide sequence: TGTGCCAGCACCCTACGACAGGGGAGGACTGAAGCTTTCTTT. It yields the protein CASTLRQGRTEAFF.

CDR3 nucleotides: TGTGCCATCAGTGAAATTTTTGAGAGTGACACAGATACGCAGTATTTT. As protein: CAISEIFESDTDTQYF. V and J are TRBV10-3 and TRBJ2-3; D not certain. This CDR3 has 16 amino acids. Germline values: CDR1 ENHRY, CDR2 SYGVKD. V shed 3 bases and J shed 2 bases, with 15 bases lying between them.

The V gene is TRBV28, the J gene TRBJ2-3, with D possibly being TRBD2 (6 bases). Trimming shortened V by 10 bases and J by 1 base, and 15 bases separated the two germline ends. CDR1 is MDHEN and CDR2 is SYDVKM in the germline V gene. This CDR3 spans 14 amino acids. CDR3 loop: CATLGGEGTDTQYF. CDR3 DNA: TGTGCCACCCTAGGCGGGGAGGGCACAGATACGCAGTATTTT. The variable domain in full, with the rest retrieved from reference TRBV28 and TRBJ2-3, is DVKVTQSSRYLVKRTGEKVFLECVQDMDHENMFWYRQDPGLGLRLIYFSYDVKMKEKGDIPEGYSVSREKKERFSLILESASTNQTSMYLCATLGGEGTDTQYFGPGTRLTVL.

V and J are TRBV18 and TRBJ2-5; a weak D match, TRBD2 (5 bases). The germline CDR1 and CDR2 sequences are KGHSH and LQKENI. The CDR3 loop spans 13 amino acids. V lost 6 bases to trimming and J lost 1 base, with 9 bases between them. CDR3 sequence (DNA): TGTGCCAGCTCCGGGGAATTCCAAGAGACCCAGTACTTC. As protein: CASSGEFQETQYF. Together with reference TRBV18 and TRBJ2-5, the CDR3 gives the full variable domain: NAGVMQNPRHLVRRRGQEARLRCSPMKGHSHVYWYRQLPEEGLKFMVYLQKENIIDESGMPKERFSAEFPKEGPSILRIQQVVRGDSAAYFCASSGEFQETQYFGPGTRLLVL.